This T cell receptor beta chain was documented in a study of T cells in Graves' hyperthyroidism and ophthalmopathy. It was uncontrolled infection, other autoimmune disease, pregnancy or lactation that excluded patients. Used for diagnoses were clinical symptoms, serum thyroxine and TRAb, thyroid ultrasound and orbital computed tomography. TCR beta CDR3 regions were amplified from RNA. TCR CDR3 underwent first-round RT-PCR with the HTBI primer set. TCRdb processed the multiplex PCR reads anew with MiXCR; each CDR3 protein has one entry. The sample comprises more than 350,000 distinct CDR3 sequences, more than 12% of which are singletons, and 15% to 20% rests with the top ten. The origin of this receptor is a woman aged 25 to 45 with Graves' ophthalmopathy. The sequenced material came from blood.

CDR3 bases: TGTGCCAGCAGTTTTACAGGGTCACCCTACGAGCAGTACTTC. Its protein is CASSFTGSPYEQYF. The chain couples TRBV27 to TRBJ2-7, with D perhaps matching TRBD1 (6 bases). The CDR3 has 14 amino acids. Germline V gene lookup returns CDR1 MNHEY and CDR2 SMNVEV (reference sequence). V was clipped by 3 bases and J by 2 bases, with 11 bases between them.